The 28 T cell receptor beta chains given below trace back to one sample, sequenced in a study of blood T cell repertoires in COVID-19 (dated by TCRdb to the early 2020s). To prepare the library, the immunoSEQ multiplex PCR assay was applied. What TCRdb holds here is the immuneACCESS table cut down to in-frame rearrangements. Part of the clones is not present; checked against another copy, under half of the missing clones reflect an unresolved V gene, and the others are unexplained. The sample records around 280,000 clones, 88% of which are singletons. Of the sample, over 9% is held by the ten largest clones. Material for sequencing was peripheral blood. Source of these receptors: a woman aged 25 to 39 with COVID-19, enrolled during active disease.

The V gene is TRBV30, the J gene TRBJ2-5; 7 nucleotides agree with TRBD2. V shed 5 bases and J 5 bases; nucleotides not matched to a gene: 8. CDR3 length equals 13 residues. In germline, CDR1 is GTSNPN, CDR2 SVGIG (reference sequence). This CDR3 is CAWGSTGGETQYF. The CDR3 nucleotides read TGTGCCTGGGGTTCTACCGGGGGGGAGACCCAGTACTTC.

The chain employs TRBV19 and TRBJ1-5; D perhaps matches TRBD1 (5 bases). The CDR3 extends over 16 amino acids. Germline V gene data show CDR1 as LNHDA and CDR2 as SQIVND (reference sequence). The V end lost 1 base, the J end lost 0 bases, and 10 bases lay between the germline ends. CDR3 protein: CASSIAPGLSNQPQHF. The CDR3 nucleotides read TGTGCCAGTAGTATAGCTCCAGGGCTTAGCAATCAGCCCCAGCATTTT.

This chain links TRBV2 with TRBJ2-1, with D uncertain. Germline-derived CDR1 and CDR2 are SNHLY and FYNNEI. The CDR3 runs to 11 residues. The V end was cut by 8 bases, the J end by 8 bases, with 10 bases between. The CDR3 region has the DNA TGTGCCAGCCGGCGGCCGGATGAGCAGTTCTTC. It encodes CASRRPDEQFF.

The V and J genes are TRBV6-4 and TRBJ2-1; maybe TRBD1 (6 bases). V lost 4 bases, J lost 1 base, and 17 bases lay in between. This CDR3 contains 17 residues. The germline CDR1 and CDR2 sequences are MRHNA and SNTAGT. CDR3 coding DNA: TGTGCCAGCAGTGCCCAACCGATTAGGGGGTCCTACAATGAGCAGTTCTTC. It translates to CASSAQPIRGSYNEQFF.

The gene calls are TRBV10-2 and TRBJ1-2; D remains ambiguous. Germline lookup yields CDR1 WSHSY and CDR2 SAAADI. The CDR3 is 12 residues long. V lost 9 bases to trimming and J lost 6 bases, with 14 bases between them. The CDR3 nucleotides read TGCGCCAGGGAGGCAGGCATCGATGGCTACACCTTC. Translation gives CAREAGIDGYTF.

The gene calls are TRBV5-1 and TRBJ2-2, with 10 bases identical to TRBD2. This CDR3 has 17 amino acids. J lost 1 base, V lost 4 bases, and 7 bases had no gene match. CDR1 and CDR2 (germline): SGHRS, YFSETQ. This CDR3 reads CASSIPGLAENTGELFF. The CDR3 DNA reads TGCGCCAGCAGCATCCCCGGACTAGCGGAGAACACCGGGGAGCTGTTTTTT. The whole variable domain, filled in from reference TRBV5-1 and TRBJ2-2, reads KAGVTQTPRYLIKTRGQQVTLSCSPISGHRSVSWYQQTPGQGLQFLFEYFSETQRNKGNFPGRFSGRQFSNSRSEMNVSTLELGDSALYLCASSIPGLAENTGELFFGEGSRLTVL.

This sequence joins TRBV24-1 and TRBJ2-5, with a tentative D call TRBD2 (7 bases). There are 15 residues in the CDR3. Germline-derived CDR1 and CDR2 are KGHDR and SFDVKD. With 3 bases removed from V and 5 bases from J, the gap between germline ends came to 15 bases. CDR3 DNA sequence: TGTGCCACCAGTGATCCATCGGGGGGCGCGGAGACCCAGTACTTC. Translation: CATSDPSGGAETQYF.

This clone was recorded only once. V gene TRBV28 combines with J gene TRBJ1-2, with TRBD1 as a possible D gene (6 bases). This CDR3 comprises 15 residues. With 5 bases removed from V and 4 bases from J, the gap between germline ends came to 17 bases. Germline V gene data show CDR1 as MDHEN and CDR2 as SYDVKM. CDR3 in DNA: TGTGCCAGCAGTCGGGGGGGCAGCCTATCCTATGGCTACACCTTC. Translating gives CASSRGGSLSYGYTF.

V and J are TRBV28 and TRBJ2-1; TRBD2 matches 8 bases. V shed 7 bases, J shed 2 bases, and the junction held 10 bases outside the gene matches. Germline V gives CDR1 MDHEN, CDR2 SYDVKM. This CDR3 is 16 amino acids long. This CDR3 is CASTSPQAGAYNEQFF. The CDR3 bases are TGTGCCAGCACCTCACCCCAAGCGGGGGCCTACAATGAGCAGTTCTTC.

The rearrangement links TRBV28 to TRBJ2-2; 9 nucleotides align to TRBD1. Germline CDR1 MDHEN, CDR2 SYDVKM. J gave up 7 bases and V 8 bases, and 8 bases lay outside the gene matches. This CDR3 is 14 amino acids long. The CDR3 is CASAYRGQSGELFF. The CDR3 bases are TGTGCCAGCGCCTACAGGGGGCAAAGCGGGGAGCTGTTTTTT.

V and J are TRBV5-1 and TRBJ2-3; 7 nucleotides line up with TRBD1. With V trimmed by 4 bases and J by 4 bases, 3 bases remained unmatched. CDR3 length: 13 amino acids. The germline V gene has CDR1 SGHRS and CDR2 YFSETQ. This CDR3 reads CASSAGGPDTQYF. The CDR3 DNA reads as TGCGCCAGCAGCGCAGGGGGTCCAGATACGCAGTATTTT. The whole variable domain, remainder taken from reference TRBV5-1 and TRBJ2-3, is KAGVTQTPRYLIKTRGQQVTLSCSPISGHRSVSWYQQTPGQGLQFLFEYFSETQRNKGNFPGRFSGRQFSNSRSEMNVSTLELGDSALYLCASSAGGPDTQYFGPGTRLTVL.

This chain links TRBV27 with TRBJ2-3; D is unresolved. V dropped 4 bases and J dropped 11 bases, with 19 bases sitting between them. Germline CDR1 is MNHEY and CDR2 is SMNVEV (reference sequence). This CDR3 has 14 residues. Here the CDR3 reads CASSSTAAHIKQYF. The DNA for the CDR3 is TGTGCCAGCAGTTCCACGGCGGCCCACATTAAGCAGTATTTT.

This rearrangement joins TRBV4-1 to TRBJ2-1; the match to TRBD2 covers 8 bases. The CDR3 totals 15 residues. The trim removed 8 bases at V and 4 bases at J, leaving 10 bases unmatched. Germline V gene data show CDR1 as MGHRA and CDR2 as YSYEKL. The CDR3 loop is CASPDAAGGYNEQFF. CDR3 DNA sequence: TGCGCCAGCCCAGATGCGGCGGGAGGTTACAATGAGCAGTTCTTC.

The chain couples TRBV19 to TRBJ2-2; D gene ambiguous. Per germline, CDR1 LNHDA and CDR2 SQIVND (reference sequence). V lost 6 bases to trimming and J lost 0 bases, with 8 bases between them. The CDR3 sequence is 14 residues long. The CDR3 DNA follows: TGTGCCAGTAGGTTCCAGTCGAACACCGGGGAGCTGTTTTTT. Amino acids: CASRFQSNTGELFF.

The V and J genes are TRBV5-1 and TRBJ2-1, with 11 bases that match TRBD2. CDR1 and CDR2 (germline): SGHRS, YFSETQ. V was clipped by 4 bases and J by 7 bases; unmatched bases: 10. CDR3 size: 16 residues. Here the CDR3 reads CASSPRLAGLGNEQFF. DNA of the CDR3: TGCGCCAGCAGCCCGAGACTAGCGGGGCTGGGAAATGAGCAGTTCTTC.

The chain is built from TRBV7-9 and TRBJ2-7, with D maybe TRBD2 (6 bases). This CDR3 spans 13 amino acids. Trimming cost V 2 bases and J 6 bases, with 11 bases left between them. Germline CDR1 is SEHNR and CDR2 is FQNEAQ (reference sequence). CDR3 bases: TGTGCCAGCAGCTTATCGGGGACTGGCGAGCAGTACTTC. It encodes CASSLSGTGEQYF.

The V call is TRBV27, the J call TRBJ2-3, with TRBD2 matching 10 bases. The V and J ends lost 5 bases and 7 bases, in that order; junction bases with no gene match: 15. CDR1 MNHEY and CDR2 SMNVEV come from the germline V gene (reference sequence). The CDR3 runs 17 residues. CDR3 nucleotide sequence: TGTGCCAGCAGTCTTAGCGGGAGGCCACCCAACTATTATACGCAGTATTTT. This gives the protein CASSLSGRPPNYYTQYF.

The V call is TRBV30, the J call TRBJ1-2; 8 bases fit TRBD1. CDR3 length: 13 amino acids. CDR1 and CDR2 from the germline V gene are GTSNPN and SVGIG (reference sequence). The V segment lost 1 base and the J segment 6 bases; nucleotides outside the gene matches: 4. The CDR3 here is CAWSEDRAHGYTF. CDR3 sequence (DNA): TGTGCCTGGAGTGAGGACAGGGCGCATGGCTACACCTTC.

The chain couples TRBV19 to TRBJ1-4; D perhaps matches TRBD1 (5 bases). The germline CDR1 and CDR2 sequences are LNHDA and SQIVND (reference sequence). This CDR3 is 13 amino acids long. Trimming took off 9 bases at V and 7 bases at J, with 15 bases between the two ends. The CDR3: CASLGTAFEKLFF. DNA of the CDR3: TGTGCCAGCCTTGGGACTGCTTTTGAAAAACTGTTTTTT.

This chain links TRBV6-1 with TRBJ2-5; D remains ambiguous. The CDR3 totals 12 residues. Germline CDR1 and CDR2: MNHNS and SASEGT. V shed 2 bases and J shed 4 bases, with 5 bases lying between them. CDR3 in amino acids: CASSETAETQYF. The CDR3 nucleotides are TGTGCCAGCAGTGAAACAGCAGAGACCCAGTACTTC.

The chain combines TRBV5-4 with TRBJ2-7, with D possibly being TRBD2 (5 bases). The CDR3 runs 16 residues. V was shortened by 0 bases and J by 0 bases, with 13 bases between the two germline ends. The germline CDR1 and CDR2 sequences are SGHNT and YYREEE (reference sequence). CDR3 protein: CASSLGAADPSYEQYF. The CDR3 DNA reads TGTGCCAGCAGCTTGGGGGCAGCGGACCCCTCCTACGAGCAGTACTTC. The variable domain in full, with the rest retrieved from reference TRBV5-4 and TRBJ2-7, is ETGVTQSPTHLIKTRGQQVTLRCSSQSGHNTVSWYQQALGQGPQFIFQYYREEENGRGNFPPRFSGLQFPNYSSELNVNALELDDSALYLCASSLGAADPSYEQYFGPGTRLTVT.

V is TRBV27 and J is TRBJ2-7; tentatively, D is TRBD1 (6 bases). The CDR3 is 15 amino acids. Germline loops: CDR1 MNHEY, CDR2 SMNVEV (reference sequence). The V gene lost 5 bases and the J gene lost 7 bases, with 21 bases spanning the gap. The CDR3 sequence is CASSPKRQVIGEQYF. The CDR3 DNA reads TGTGCCAGCAGTCCGAAACGACAGGTTATCGGGGAGCAGTACTTC.

The V call is TRBV19, the J call TRBJ1-5, with D perhaps TRBD1 (5 bases). V gave up 9 bases and J gave up 0 bases, with 9 bases separating them. CDR1 and CDR2 (germline): LNHDA, SQIVND (reference sequence). The CDR3 covers 13 residues. DNA for the CDR3: TGTGCCAGCAACAGGCATAGCAATCAGCCCCAGCATTTT. The encoded protein is CASNRHSNQPQHF. The complete variable domain, with remaining parts taken from reference TRBV19 and TRBJ1-5, reads DGGITQSPKYLFRKEGQNVTLSCEQNLNHDAMYWYRQDPGQGLRLIYYSQIVNDFQKGDIAEGYSVSREKKESFPLTVTSAQKNPTAFYLCASNRHSNQPQHFGDGTRLSIL.

V gene TRBV27 combines with J gene TRBJ1-5; D is uncertain. Deletions cut 5 bases from V and 2 bases from J, with 16 bases between. The CDR3 runs 16 residues. Germline CDR1 and CDR2: MNHEY and SMNVEV (reference sequence). CDR3 residues: CASSSHEWEGNQPQHF. CDR3 DNA: TGTGCCAGCAGTAGTCACGAGTGGGAGGGCAATCAGCCCCAGCATTTT.

The J gene is TRBJ1-1, the V gene TRBV30; D uncertain. This CDR3 comprises 13 residues. V was clipped by 0 bases and J by 1 base, with 6 bases between them. Per the germline V gene, CDR1 is GTSNPN and CDR2 is SVGIG (reference sequence). CDR3 sequence (DNA): TGTGCCTGGAGTGTGAGGGAGAACACTGAAGCTTTCTTT. Protein product: CAWSVRENTEAFF.

The chain joins TRBV30 to TRBJ2-3; 13 bases are shared with TRBD2. The length of the CDR3 is 16 residues. Germline assignment: CDR1 GTSNPN and CDR2 SVGIG (reference sequence). The V gene end was trimmed by 4 bases and the J gene end by 3 bases; junction bases not matched to a gene: 7. The CDR3 sequence is CAWMTSGRQRTDTQYF. The CDR3 region has the DNA TGTGCCTGGATGACTAGCGGGAGGCAGAGAACAGATACGCAGTATTTT.

The gene calls are TRBV9 and TRBJ2-5; 12 bases line up with TRBD2. The CDR3 spans 16 residues. In germline, CDR1 is SGDLS, CDR2 YYNGEE. After removal of 3 bases from V and 5 bases from J, the junction contained 8 bases not matched to a gene. The CDR3 DNA is TGTGCCAGCAGCGAGAAGCTAGCGGGGGGGCTGGAGACCCAGTACTTC. It encodes CASSEKLAGGLETQYF.

The rearrangement uses TRBV5-1 and TRBJ2-2, with 7 bases fitting TRBD2. Losses at the gene ends were 7 bases for V and 0 bases for J; bases not matched to a gene: 3. This CDR3 is built from 14 residues. Germline assignment: CDR1 SGHRS and CDR2 YFSETQ. The CDR3 nucleotides read TGCGCCAGCCAACGGGAGGCGAACACCGGGGAGCTGTTTTTT. As protein: CASQREANTGELFF. The full variable domain, in which reference TRBV5-1 and TRBJ2-2 provide the parts outside the CDR3, is KAGVTQTPRYLIKTRGQQVTLSCSPISGHRSVSWYQQTPGQGLQFLFEYFSETQRNKGNFPGRFSGRQFSNSRSEMNVSTLELGDSALYLCASQREANTGELFFGEGSRLTVL.